These 3 T cell receptor beta chains originate from one sample sequenced in a study of T cell responses to AZD1222 COVID-19 vaccine. Assay used: immunoSEQ multiplex PCR; TCRdb lists only in-frame clones, some missing. The sample holds fewer than 200,000 clones, approximately 90% seen once. The starting material was peripheral blood, obtained on day 0 of AZD1222 vaccination. Receptor source: an adult in good health.

V gene TRBV6-5 combines with J gene TRBJ1-4, with a tentative D call TRBD1 (6 bases). The CDR3 length is 14 residues. From germline, CDR1 is MNHEY and CDR2 SVGAGI. Trimming pared 6 bases from V and 4 bases from J, leaving 12 bases between. As DNA, the CDR3 is TGTGCCAGCAGCGGCACAGGGAATAATGAAAAACTGTTTTTT. Its translation: CASSGTGNNEKLFF.

The V gene is TRBV6-1, the J gene TRBJ1-2; D gene unclear. This CDR3 comprises 13 residues. CDR1 is MNHNS and CDR2 is SASEGT in the germline V gene. V shed 3 bases and J shed 5 bases, with 10 bases lying between them. The CDR3 loop is CASSERDLYGYTF. CDR3 nucleotides: TGTGCCAGCAGTGAGAGGGATTTATATGGCTACACCTTC.

This clone has only one observation. The V and J genes are TRBV28 and TRBJ1-5; 10 bases align to TRBD1. The germline V gene encodes CDR1 MDHEN and CDR2 SYDVKM. The CDR3 spans 14 residues. V was clipped by 10 bases and J by 4 bases; unmatched bases: 7. CDR3 sequence (DNA): TGTGCCACCCGGACAGGGGGTGGTAATCAGCCCCAGCATTTT. The encoded protein is CATRTGGGNQPQHF.